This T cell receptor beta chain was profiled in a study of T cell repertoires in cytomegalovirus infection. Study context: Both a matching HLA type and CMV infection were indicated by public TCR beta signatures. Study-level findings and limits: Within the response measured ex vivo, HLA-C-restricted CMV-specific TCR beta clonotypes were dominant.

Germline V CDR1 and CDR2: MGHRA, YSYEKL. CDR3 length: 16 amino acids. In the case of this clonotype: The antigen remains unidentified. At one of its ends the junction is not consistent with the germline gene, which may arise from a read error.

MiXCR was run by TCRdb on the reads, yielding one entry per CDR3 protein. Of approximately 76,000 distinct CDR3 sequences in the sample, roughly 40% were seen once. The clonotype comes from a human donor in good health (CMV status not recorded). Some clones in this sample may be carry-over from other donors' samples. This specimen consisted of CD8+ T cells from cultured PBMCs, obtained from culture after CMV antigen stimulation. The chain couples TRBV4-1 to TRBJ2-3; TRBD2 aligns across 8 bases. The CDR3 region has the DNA TGTGCCAGCAGCCAAGAGAGGCGGGGGGCCACAGATACGCAGTATTTT. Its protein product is CASSQERRGATDTQYF.